These 12 T cell receptor beta chains came from one sample sequenced in a study of blood T cell repertoires in COVID-19. Profiling relied on immunoSEQ multiplex PCR, and the TCRdb table lists in-frame clones only, not all of them. The sample contains about 210,000 clones, approximately 84% of which appear only once. The sequenced sample consisted of peripheral blood. The receptors shown here come from an elderly woman with COVID-19, enrolled during active disease.

Here the CDR3 DNA reads TGCGCCAGCAGTGAGAACAGGGTCTATGGCTACACCTTC. Translating gives CASSENRVYGYTF. The chain carries TRBV10-1 and TRBJ1-2; maybe TRBD1 (6 bases). Germline V lookup: CDR1 WNHNN, CDR2 SYGVQD (reference sequence). This CDR3 region has 13 residues. The V end was cut by 2 bases, the J end by 4 bases, with 8 bases between.

The DNA for the CDR3 is TGTGCCAGCAGTTTATACCGGGATGGATCCTTAAAACTGTTTTTT. Translation gives CASSLYRDGSLKLFF. V usage is TRBV28 and J usage is TRBJ1-4, with no clear D. The V gene's germline CDR1 is MDHEN and CDR2 SYDVKM. V shed 1 base and J shed 10 bases, with 16 bases lying between them. The CDR3 covers 15 residues.

The CDR3 sequence is CASSLGEKETQYF. For the CDR3, the DNA is TGCGCCAGCAGCTTAGGAGAGAAAGAGACCCAGTACTTC. The chain links TRBV5-1 to TRBJ2-5; D remains unclear. There are 13 residues in the CDR3. Germline CDR1 and CDR2: SGHRS and YFSETQ. V was pared by 2 bases and J by 3 bases, with 8 bases between.

The genes are TRBV10-3 and TRBJ2-5, with 9 bases matching TRBD2. Germline V gene lookup returns CDR1 ENHRY and CDR2 SYGVKD. Losses at the gene ends were 6 bases for V and 5 bases for J; bases not matched to a gene: 10. CDR3 length: 15 amino acids. The CDR3 DNA sequence: TGTGCCATCAGGTCCTCGCGGGGGGGTGTGGAGACCCAGTACTTC. Its protein product is CAIRSSRGGVETQYF.

This chain links TRBV19 with TRBJ2-1; 7 nucleotides line up with TRBD1. Germline V lookup: CDR1 LNHDA, CDR2 SQIVND (reference sequence). The ends lost 3 bases at V and 4 bases at J; junction bases unmatched: 6. CDR3 length: 15 amino acids. CDR3 coding DNA: TGTGCCAGTAGTATGGAACAGGGGCCGTACAATGAGCAGTTCTTC. Protein sequence: CASSMEQGPYNEQFF.

This chain joins TRBV6-5 and TRBJ1-5, with 7 nucleotides matching TRBD1. The junction had 9 bases not matched to a gene; V was cut back by 6 bases and J by 4 bases. In germline, CDR1 is MNHEY, CDR2 SVGAGI. The CDR3 contains 15 residues. CDR3 sequence: CASRAGTVTNQPQHF. DNA for the CDR3: TGTGCCAGCAGGGCCGGGACAGTCACAAATCAGCCCCAGCATTTT.

The V gene is TRBV19, the J gene TRBJ1-5; TRBD1 aligns across 9 bases. With 5 bases clipped from V and 4 bases from J, the junction kept 9 bases outside the gene matches. CDR1 LNHDA and CDR2 SQIVND come from the germline V gene (reference sequence). CDR3 length: 16 residues. This CDR3 is CASSVLGTGLNQPQHF. The DNA for the CDR3 is TGTGCCAGTAGTGTCCTCGGGACAGGGTTGAATCAGCCCCAGCATTTT. Drawing the rest from reference TRBV19 and TRBJ1-5, the complete variable domain is DGGITQSPKYLFRKEGQNVTLSCEQNLNHDAMYWYRQDPGQGLRLIYYSQIVNDFQKGDIAEGYSVSREKKESFPLTVTSAQKNPTAFYLCASSVLGTGLNQPQHFGDGTRLSIL.

This clone showed up just once. The chain couples TRBV7-9 to TRBJ1-2; D gene ambiguous. Germline values: CDR1 SEHNR, CDR2 FQNEAQ (reference sequence). This CDR3 comprises 13 residues. Trimming left V 6 bases short and J 2 bases short, with 10 bases between. The CDR3 reads CASRFEGNYGYTF. CDR3 sequence (DNA): TGTGCCAGCAGGTTTGAGGGAAACTATGGCTACACCTTC.

The chain's CDR3 is CASSQGTSGVGEQFF. In DNA, the CDR3 is TGTGCCAGCAGCCAAGGTACTAGCGGCGTCGGGGAGCAGTTCTTC. The V call is TRBV3-1 (or the pseudogene TRBV3-2), the J call TRBJ2-1; 8 bases are a match to TRBD2. CDR3 length: 15 amino acids. Germline CDR1 reads LGHDT; CDR2 reads YNNKEL (reference sequence). Germline trimming cut 1 base from V and 10 bases from J; bases unmatched to any gene: 9.

This clone was observed a few times. This chain links TRBV27 with TRBJ1-2, with TRBD1 as a possible D gene (5 bases). V lost 4 bases and J 0 bases, leaving 12 bases between the germline ends. The CDR3 contains 15 residues. Germline values: CDR1 MNHEY, CDR2 SMNVEV (reference sequence). The CDR3 DNA sequence: TGTGCCAGCAGTTGGGGGGGTTTCGCTAACTATGGCTACACCTTC. It is translated as CASSWGGFANYGYTF.

The V call is TRBV27, the J call TRBJ1-5; unclear D gene. CDR1 MNHEY and CDR2 SMNVEV come from the germline V gene (reference sequence). Between the trimmed V and J ends, which lost 2 bases and 0 bases, there was a span of 8 bases. This CDR3 region has 15 residues. Here the CDR3 reads CASSLVENSNQPQHF. The DNA of the CDR3 is TGTGCCAGCAGTTTAGTGGAGAATAGCAATCAGCCCCAGCATTTT.

This clone has more than one count but fewer than ten. The same CDR3 can be traced to other DNA sequences in this sample. V gene TRBV12-3 or TRBV12-4 combines with J gene TRBJ1-2; no clear D gene. The CDR3 has 13 amino acids. Trimming took off 4 bases at V and 2 bases at J, with 8 bases between the two ends. The CDR3 here is CASSSPPNYGYTF. Written as DNA, the CDR3 is TGTGCCAGCAGTTCCCCCCCAAACTATGGCTACACCTTC.